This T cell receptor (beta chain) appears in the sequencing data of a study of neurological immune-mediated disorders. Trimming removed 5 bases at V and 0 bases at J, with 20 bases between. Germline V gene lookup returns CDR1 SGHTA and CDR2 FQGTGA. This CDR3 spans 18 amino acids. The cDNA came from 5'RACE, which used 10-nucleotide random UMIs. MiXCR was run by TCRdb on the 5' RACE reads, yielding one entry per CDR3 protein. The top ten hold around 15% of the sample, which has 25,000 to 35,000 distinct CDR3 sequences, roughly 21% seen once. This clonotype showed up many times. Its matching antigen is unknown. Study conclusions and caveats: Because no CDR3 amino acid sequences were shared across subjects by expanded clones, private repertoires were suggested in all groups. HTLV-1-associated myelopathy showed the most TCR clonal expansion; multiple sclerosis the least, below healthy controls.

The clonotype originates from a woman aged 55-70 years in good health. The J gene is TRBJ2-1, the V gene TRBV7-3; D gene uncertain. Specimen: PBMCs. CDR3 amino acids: CASSPKADASSSYNEQFF. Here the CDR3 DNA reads TGTGCCAGCAGCCCGAAGGCCGACGCATCGAGCTCCTACAATGAGCAGTTCTTC.